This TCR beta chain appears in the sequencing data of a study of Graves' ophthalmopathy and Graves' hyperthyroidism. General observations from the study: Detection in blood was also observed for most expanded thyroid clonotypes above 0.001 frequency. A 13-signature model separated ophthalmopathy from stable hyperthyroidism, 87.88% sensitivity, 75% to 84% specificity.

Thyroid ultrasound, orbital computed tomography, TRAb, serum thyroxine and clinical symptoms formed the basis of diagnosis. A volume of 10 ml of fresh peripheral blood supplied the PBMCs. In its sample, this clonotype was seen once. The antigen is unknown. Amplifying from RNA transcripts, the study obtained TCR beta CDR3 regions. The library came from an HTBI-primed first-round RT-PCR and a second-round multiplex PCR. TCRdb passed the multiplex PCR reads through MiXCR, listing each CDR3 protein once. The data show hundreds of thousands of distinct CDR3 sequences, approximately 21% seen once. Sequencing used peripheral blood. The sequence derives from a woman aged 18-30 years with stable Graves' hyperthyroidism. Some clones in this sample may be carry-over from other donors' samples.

CDR3 residues: CASSLEGQLSGNTIYF. DNA of the CDR3: TGTGCCAGCAGCTTAGAGGGACAGCTCTCTGGAAACACCATATATTTT. The chain employs TRBV11-2 and TRBJ1-3; 7 nucleotides agree with TRBD1. Germline V gives CDR1 SGHAT, CDR2 FQNNGV. The CDR3 contains 16 residues. Trimming removed 0 bases from V and 0 bases from J; junction bases left unmatched: 2.